Ten or more counts support the clone carrying this TCR beta chain. Its antigen is unidentified. A much more abundant neighbour one base away suggests this may be a read error. Template material for amplifying TCR beta CDR3 regions consisted of RNA transcripts. HTBI primers drove first-round RT-PCR of the TCR CDR3. In TCRdb, the multiplex PCR reads were re-called with MiXCR into one record per CDR3 protein. The data show about 250,000 distinct CDR3 sequences, with roughly 22% seen just once and roughly a third held by the top ten. This sample is part of a study of T cells in Graves' hyperthyroidism and ophthalmopathy. Whole-study results and caveats: Ophthalmopathy was predicted by the model a median of approximately 6.6 months ahead of onset.

On the basis of clinical symptoms, serum thyroxine and TRAb, thyroid ultrasound and orbital computed tomography, diagnoses were made. Germline-derived CDR1 and CDR2 are WNHNN and SYGVQD (reference sequence). The CDR3 extends over 18 amino acids. The sequencing sample was made of blood. The sequence derives from a woman between 40 and 50 years old with Graves' ophthalmopathy. The V call is TRBV10-1, the J call TRBJ2-7; a weak D match, TRBD2 (5 bases). CDR3 DNA sequence: TGCGGCTTCCGGGAACCCCATCACACACGGCCCACCTCCTACGAGCAGTACTTC. Translating gives CGFREPHHTRPTSYEQYF.